This is a list of T cell receptor beta chains from one sample in a study of OX40 agonist ivuxolimab in advanced cancers. Repertoires were generated with immunoSEQ multiplex PCR, while TCRdb's copy carries only in-frame clones and drops some. The profile shows approximately 66,000 clones, around 88% of them singletons. The sample consisted of CD4+ or CD8+ T cells sorted from blood, taken in a trial of the OX40 agonist ivuxolimab. The receptors here all came from an adult with an advanced solid tumor such as melanoma, head and neck, liver or kidney cancer. Each CDR3 is given with its conserved first and last residue. A D gene is named only where the DNA matches it firmly. Expanded clones are given a class, and other clones once, few, many or no size at all.

D	V	J	size	DNA	CDR3
.	TRBV7-6	TRBJ2-7	.	TGTGCCAGCAGCTTAAACGCCTACGAGCAGTACTTC	CASSLNAYEQYF
TRBD1	TRBV7-3	TRBJ1-1	once	TGTGCCAGCAGCGTACAGGGGTCGGGGAACACTGAAGCTTTCTTT	CASSVQGSGNTEAFF
.	TRBV4-2	TRBJ2-5	.	TGTGCCAGCAGCCAAATAGGGGGTTACGAGACCCAGTACTTC	CASSQIGGYETQYF
TRBD1	TRBV10-3	TRBJ2-2	once	TGTGCCACCGGGACAGGGGTCGGGTGGGAGCTGTTTTTT	CATGTGVGWELFF
.	TRBV10-3	TRBJ1-2	.	TGTGCCATCAGTCAAGGGAGGGTAACTGGTGGCTACACCTTC	CAISQGRVTGGYTF
.	TRBV2	TRBJ1-6	.	TGTGCCAGCAGTGCCCAGAAGGATTCACCCCTCCACTTT	CASSAQKDSPLHF
TRBD1	TRBV27	TRBJ1-2	.	TGTGCCAGCAGCCGTGGCAGGGGGGACTATGGCTACACCTTC	CASSRGRGDYGYTF
TRBD1	TRBV12-5	TRBJ1-6	.	TGTGCTAGTGCCGCGCGGGGACAGGATCGCTCACCCCTCCACTTT	CASAARGQDRSPLHF
TRBD2	TRBV6-5	TRBJ2-1	.	TGTGCCAGCAGCCGAGCGGGGCCCTACAATGAGCAGTTCTTC	CASSRAGPYNEQFF
.	TRBV2	TRBJ1-5	.	TGTGCCAGCAGATATGAAAGCCAGGGCAATCAGCCCCAGCATTTT	CASRYESQGNQPQHF
.	TRBV7-9	TRBJ1-1	.	TGTGCCAGCAGCTTGGGGGAGTGGGGCACTGAAGCTTTCTTT	CASSLGEWGTEAFF
.	TRBV2	TRBJ2-7	.	TGTGCCAGCATTCGGGACAACAGCTACGAGCAGTACTTC	CASIRDNSYEQYF
.	TRBV2	TRBJ1-5	few	TGTGCCAGCACCGAGGGAGGGCCGAATCAGCCCCAGCATTTT	CASTEGGPNQPQHF
.	TRBV14	TRBJ1-6	.	TGTGCCAGCAGCCAAATTAACACGAGCTCCTATAATTCACCCCTCCACTTT	CASSQINTSSYNSPLHF
.	TRBV7-4	TRBJ1-5	.	TGTGCCAGCAGCCCGGGACAAGATAGCAATCAGCCCCAGCATTTT	CASSPGQDSNQPQHF
.	TRBV12-5	TRBJ1-1	few	TGTGCTAGTGCCTGGGGGGTCACTGAAGCTTTCTTT	CASAWGVTEAFF
.	TRBV5-4	TRBJ1-2	once	TGTGCCAGCAGCTTGGGCAGTAACTATGGCTACACCTTC	CASSLGSNYGYTF
TRBD2	TRBV7-9	TRBJ2-2	.	TGTGCCAGCAGCCGCGGGACTAGCGGGGGGGAGCTGTTTTTT	CASSRGTSGGELFF
TRBD1	TRBV6-1	TRBJ2-1	.	TGTGCCACGACTAGGACAGGGACTCAGTACAATGAGCAGTTCTTC	CATTRTGTQYNEQFF
.	TRBV6-1	TRBJ1-6	.	TGTGCCAGCACCCTAGACAGATATAATTCACCCCTCCACTTT	CASTLDRYNSPLHF
.	TRBV2	TRBJ1-2	.	TGTGCCAGCAGTGACCGAGGGAATGAGAATACCTATGGCTACACCTTC	CASSDRGNENTYGYTF
.	TRBV18	TRBJ2-2	.	TGTGCCAGCTCACCACCCAGTGGGCTCAACACCGGGGAGCTGTTTTTT	CASSPPSGLNTGELFF
.	TRBV4-1	TRBJ1-2	.	TGCGCCAGCAGTCCAAGGGGGAGCTATGGCTACACCTTC	CASSPRGSYGYTF
.	TRBV11-3	TRBJ2-5	once	TGTGCCAGCAGCTCCCGTGTTGGGGGGGATGACAGGGAGACCCAGTACTTC	CASSSRVGGDDRETQYF
TRBD1	TRBV2	TRBJ2-3	.	TGTGCCAGCAGCCCCGGGGCAGGGGGCGGGCGGGATACGCAGTATTTT	CASSPGAGGGRDTQYF
TRBD1	TRBV2	TRBJ2-1	.	TGTGCCAGCAGTGACGACAGGGGGATCTACAATGAGCAGTTCTTC	CASSDDRGIYNEQFF
TRBD2	TRBV28	TRBJ2-3	.	TGTGCCAGCATTAGCGGGGGGGGGTCAGATACGCAGTATTTT	CASISGGGSDTQYF
TRBD2	TRBV13	TRBJ2-2	.	TGTGCCAGCAGCCCGGTTAGCGGGGGCCTGAACACCGGGGAGCTGTTTTTT	CASSPVSGGLNTGELFF
.	TRBV2	TRBJ1-5	.	TGTGCCAGCAGTGAGGGGCGAGCACAGCCCCAGCATTTT	CASSEGRAQPQHF
TRBD2	TRBV14	TRBJ2-7	.	TGTGCCAGCAGCCAAGCGGGGGGGCTGGGACGGTACGAGCAGTACTTC	CASSQAGGLGRYEQYF
TRBD1	TRBV29-1	TRBJ1-5	.	TGCAGCGTTAGGGACAGCGACAATCAGCCCCAGCATTTT	CSVRDSDNQPQHF